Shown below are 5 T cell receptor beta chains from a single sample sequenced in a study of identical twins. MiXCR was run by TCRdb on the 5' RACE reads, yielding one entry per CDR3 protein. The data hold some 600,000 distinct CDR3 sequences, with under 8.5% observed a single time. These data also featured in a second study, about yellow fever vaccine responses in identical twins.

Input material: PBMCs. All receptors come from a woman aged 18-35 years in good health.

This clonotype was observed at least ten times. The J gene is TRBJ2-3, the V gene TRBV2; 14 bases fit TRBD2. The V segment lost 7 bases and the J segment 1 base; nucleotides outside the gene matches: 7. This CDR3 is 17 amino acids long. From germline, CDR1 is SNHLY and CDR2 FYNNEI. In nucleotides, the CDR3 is TGTGCCAGCACCGGGACTAGCGGGAGTTTTGGCACAGATACGCAGTATTTT. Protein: CASTGTSGSFGTDTQYF.

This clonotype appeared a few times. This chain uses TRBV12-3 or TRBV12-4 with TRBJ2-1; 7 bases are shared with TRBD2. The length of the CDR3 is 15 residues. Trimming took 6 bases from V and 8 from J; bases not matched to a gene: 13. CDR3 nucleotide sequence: TGTGCCAGCAGCTTCACTAGCGATAGATTAGATGAGCAGTTCTTC. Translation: CASSFTSDRLDEQFF.

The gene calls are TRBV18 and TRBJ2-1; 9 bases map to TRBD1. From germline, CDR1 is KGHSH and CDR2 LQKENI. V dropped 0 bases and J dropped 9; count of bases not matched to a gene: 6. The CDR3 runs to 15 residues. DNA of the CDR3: TGTGCCAGCTCACCACCGAGGACAGGGGCCCCTGAGCAGTTCTTC. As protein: CASSPPRTGAPEQFF.

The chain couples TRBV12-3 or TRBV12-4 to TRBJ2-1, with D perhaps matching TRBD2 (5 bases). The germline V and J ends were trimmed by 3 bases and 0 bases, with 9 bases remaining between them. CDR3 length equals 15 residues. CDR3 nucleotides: TGTGCCAGCAGTTTGAGCGGATTCTCCTACAATGAGCAGTTCTTC. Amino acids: CASSLSGFSYNEQFF.

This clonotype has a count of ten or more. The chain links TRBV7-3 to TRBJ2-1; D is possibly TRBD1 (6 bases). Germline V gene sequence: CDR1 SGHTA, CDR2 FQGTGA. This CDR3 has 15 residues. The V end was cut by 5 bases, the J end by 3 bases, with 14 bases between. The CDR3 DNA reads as TGTGCCAGCAGCATAGGGGGTACAGTCTACAATGAGCAGTTCTTC. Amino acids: CASSIGGTVYNEQFF.